This record concerns one T cell receptor beta chain sequence. The data derive from a study of blood T cell repertoires in COVID-19. Looking at the study overall: Some COVID-19 samples were acute and others convalescent; all came from the United States, Italy and Spain. PBMCs, B-cell-depleted T cells, or T cells provided the cDNA or gDNA that made up the material.

As originally analysed: Reference gene primer amplification in the assay estimated nucleated cell counts. Produced via immunoSEQ multiplex PCR; TCRdb's table is partial and in-frame only. The DNA gave D and trimming, while V, J and clone size come from that table. The repertoire holds some 260,000 clones, with roughly 83% as singletons. CDR3 size: 15 residues. Germline CDR1 is LNHDA and CDR2 is SQIVND (reference sequence). Trimming took off 8 bases at V and 4 bases at J, with 18 bases between the two ends. Specimen: peripheral blood. The clonotype was recovered from a man of 80 years or more with acute or convalescent COVID-19. The chain couples TRBV19 to TRBJ1-5, with D possibly matching TRBD1 (6 bases). The CDR3 protein is CASVQGGTGNQPQHF. The CDR3 DNA sequence: TGTGCCAGTGTCCAAGGGGGTACAGGAAATCAGCCCCAGCATTTT.